This T cell receptor beta chain comes out of a study of OX40 agonist ivuxolimab in advanced cancers. The CDR3 sequence is 15 residues long. Germline V gives CDR1 MNHEY, CDR2 SVGAGI. V lost 5 bases, J lost 0 bases, and 11 bases lay in between. Clones were sequenced by immunoSEQ multiplex PCR, and TCRdb holds only the in-frame ones, with some missing. This repertoire shows tens of thousands of clones, about 79% found once; its top ten account for more than 20%. V gene TRBV6-5 combines with J gene TRBJ1-5; D unclear. The TCR originated in an adult with an advanced solid tumor such as melanoma, head and neck, liver or kidney cancer. The sample here was CD4+ or CD8+ T cells sorted from blood, taken in a trial of the OX40 agonist ivuxolimab. CDR3 DNA: TGTGCCAGCAGTCCCCGGGAGAATAGCAATCAGCCCCAGCATTTT. It yields the protein CASSPRENSNQPQHF.